The rows below give T cell receptor beta chains drawn from one sample of a study of T cell responses to AZD1222 COVID-19 vaccine. Clones were sequenced by immunoSEQ multiplex PCR, and TCRdb holds only the in-frame ones, with some missing. The table records 120,000 or so clones, roughly 88% of them present only once. Sequenced material: peripheral blood, taken on day 0 of AZD1222 vaccination. Receptor source: an adult in good health. Each CDR3 is given without its conserved first and last residue. The order of the fields is J gene, clone size, V gene, CDR3 protein. Not all rows give a size; the values are once, few, many and, for expanded clones, a class.

>TRBJ1-5|NA|TRBV3-1/TRBV3-2
ASSQSWGGEQPQH
>TRBJ1-1|NA|TRBV7-3
ASSVYRESEAF
>TRBJ1-1|NA|TRBV2
ASSKGLVAEAF
>TRBJ1-6|NA|TRBV30
AWNGQARDSPLH
>TRBJ2-6|NA|TRBV11-2
ASSPGTGIAGANVLT
>TRBJ2-7|NA|TRBV27
ASSFRGEQY
>TRBJ2-3|NA|TRBV7-9
ASSPQRFGADTQY
>TRBJ2-4|NA|TRBV30
AWSDGSANIQY
>TRBJ1-2|NA|TRBV10-1
ASSEAEYGGYT
>TRBJ2-1|NA|TRBV11-2
ASSGGSSGGLLNEQF
>TRBJ1-2|NA|TRBV6-5
ASSSGIPGYT
>TRBJ2-7|NA|TRBV6-5
ASSYSTVTYEQY
>TRBJ2-5|NA|TRBV12-3/TRBV12-4
ASSPGQGVTQY
>TRBJ1-1|NA|TRBV7-9
ASSHGTATRAF
>TRBJ1-5|NA|TRBV28
ASSWGSGNQPQH
>TRBJ2-7|NA|TRBV5-4
ASSRGGQSEQY
>TRBJ1-1|NA|TRBV12-3/TRBV12-4
ASSFGQGTEAF
>TRBJ1-1|NA|TRBV29-1
SVVFQGKNTEAF
>TRBJ1-2|NA|TRBV29-1
SGTGIYGYT
>TRBJ1-1|NA|TRBV18
ASSPLANTEAF
>TRBJ2-2|NA|TRBV7-9
ASNSPGARGTGELF
>TRBJ1-1|once|TRBV18
ASSRQGNTEAF
>TRBJ2-3|NA|TRBV5-1
ASSLGFGDTDTQY
>TRBJ2-7|NA|TRBV5-6
ASSIGTGSEQY
>TRBJ1-3|NA|TRBV7-2
AIIPSPVNTIY
>TRBJ1-2|NA|TRBV2
ASKRGQGVYGYT
>TRBJ2-3|NA|TRBV6-5
ASTLAGTDTQY
>TRBJ1-2|NA|TRBV30
AWSPPGRDYGYT
>TRBJ1-6|few|TRBV13
ASSGGVTSSSYNSPLH
>TRBJ2-1|once|TRBV24-1
ATSDLRHGGERSYNEQF
>TRBJ1-6|NA|TRBV9
ASSVGHLLNSPLH
>TRBJ1-1|few|TRBV28
ASSLSGRGGAF
>TRBJ1-4|NA|TRBV30
AWTSEGGGNEKLF
>TRBJ1-1|NA|TRBV10-3
AITQVLGTGNTEAF
>TRBJ1-3|NA|TRBV5-1
ASSLVGTGSGNTIY
>TRBJ2-5|few|TRBV7-9
ASSPGTSGAQETQY
>TRBJ2-7|NA|TRBV3-1/TRBV3-2
ASSQGHSRNYEQY
>TRBJ2-7|NA|TRBV7-2
ASSLVTGAYEQY
>TRBJ2-3|NA|TRBV6-6
ASSGTGTGPDTQY
>TRBJ1-6|few|TRBV5-6
ASKHGTGYSPLH
>TRBJ1-1|NA|TRBV4-2
ASSQEVGFNTEAF
>TRBJ2-3|NA|TRBV10-3
AISGTGGTTDTQY
>TRBJ2-7|NA|TRBV28
ASSLGYEQY
>TRBJ2-7|NA|TRBV11-3
ASSLDGTGAYEQY
>TRBJ1-3|NA|TRBV30
AWSSFSGNTIY
>TRBJ2-7|NA|TRBV18
ASSNSYEQY
>TRBJ2-1|NA|TRBV29-1
SVGGTASSYNEQF
>TRBJ1-1|NA|TRBV6-5
ASTQPGARTEAF
>TRBJ2-1|NA|TRBV9
ASSRTATYNEQF
>TRBJ2-7|NA|TRBV18
ASSRDRLSSYEQY
>TRBJ2-7|once|TRBV2
ASSEAEGFGYEQY
>TRBJ2-1|NA|TRBV5-8
ASTNEGIRATGEQF
>TRBJ1-5|NA|TRBV5-6
ASSSGTLDLYQPQH
>TRBJ1-5|NA|TRBV19
ASSIQAGSNQPQH
>TRBJ1-2|NA|TRBV6-2/TRBV6-3
ASSHTQGGYGYT
>TRBJ2-1|NA|TRBV9
ASSRDGRDRGRYNEQF